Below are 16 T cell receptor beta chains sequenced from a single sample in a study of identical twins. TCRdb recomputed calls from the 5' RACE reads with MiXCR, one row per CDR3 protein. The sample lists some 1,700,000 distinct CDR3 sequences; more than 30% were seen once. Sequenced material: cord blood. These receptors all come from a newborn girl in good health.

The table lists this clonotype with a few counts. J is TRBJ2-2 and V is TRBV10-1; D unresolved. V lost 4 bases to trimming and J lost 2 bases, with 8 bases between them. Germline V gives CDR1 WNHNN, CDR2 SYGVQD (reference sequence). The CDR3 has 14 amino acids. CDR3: CASSGIPNTGELFF. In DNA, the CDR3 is TGCGCCAGCAGTGGAATTCCTAACACCGGGGAGCTGTTTTTT.

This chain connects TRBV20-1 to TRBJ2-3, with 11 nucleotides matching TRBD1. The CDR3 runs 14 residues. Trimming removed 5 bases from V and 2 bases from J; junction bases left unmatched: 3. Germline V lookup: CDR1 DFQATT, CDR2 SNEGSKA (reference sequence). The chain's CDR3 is CSAWDRGITDTQYF. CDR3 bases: TGCAGTGCTTGGGACAGGGGGATCACAGATACGCAGTATTTT.

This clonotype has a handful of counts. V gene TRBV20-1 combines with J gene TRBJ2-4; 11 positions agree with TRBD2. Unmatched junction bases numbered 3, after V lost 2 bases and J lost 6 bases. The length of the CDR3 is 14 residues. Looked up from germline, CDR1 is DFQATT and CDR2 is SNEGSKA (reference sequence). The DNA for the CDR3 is TGCAGTGCTAGATATGGGACTAGCGGAAACATTCAGTACTTC. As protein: CSARYGTSGNIQYF.

CDR3 residues: CASSLRDPYTEAFF. CDR3 in DNA: TGTGCCAGCAGCTTAAGGGATCCCTACACTGAAGCTTTCTTT. The rearrangement joins TRBV13 to TRBJ1-1; the D is unclear. V lost 2 bases, J lost 3 bases, and 10 bases lay in between. This CDR3 has 14 residues. Germline loops: CDR1 PRHDT, CDR2 FYEKMQ (reference sequence). The full variable domain, completed using reference TRBV13 and TRBJ1-1, is AAGVIQSPRHLIKEKRETATLKCYPIPRHDTVYWYQQGPGQDPQFLISFYEKMQSDKGSIPDRFSAQQFSDYHSELNMSSLELGDSALYFCASSLRDPYTEAFFGQGTRLTVV.

The DNA for the CDR3 is TGCAGTGCCAATGGACAGGGCTCCTATAATTCACCCCTCCACTTT. This sequence encodes CSANGQGSYNSPLHF. The chain recombines TRBV20-1 with TRBJ1-6, with 8 bases lining up with TRBD1. This CDR3 spans 15 amino acids. The V gene end was trimmed by 6 bases and the J gene end by 0 bases; junction bases not matched to a gene: 4. Germline V lookup: CDR1 DFQATT, CDR2 SNEGSKA (reference sequence).

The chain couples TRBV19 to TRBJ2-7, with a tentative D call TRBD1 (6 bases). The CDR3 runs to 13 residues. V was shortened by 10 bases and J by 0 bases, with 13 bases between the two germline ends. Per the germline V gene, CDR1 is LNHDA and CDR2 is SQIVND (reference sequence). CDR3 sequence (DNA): TGTGCCACTATCCGGGACAACTCCTACGAGCAGTACTTC. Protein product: CATIRDNSYEQYF. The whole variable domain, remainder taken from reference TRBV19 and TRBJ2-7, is DGGITQSPKYLFRKEGQNVTLSCEQNLNHDAMYWYRQDPGQGLRLIYYSQIVNDFQKGDIAEGYSVSREKKESFPLTVTSAQKNPTAFYLCATIRDNSYEQYFGPGTRLTVT.

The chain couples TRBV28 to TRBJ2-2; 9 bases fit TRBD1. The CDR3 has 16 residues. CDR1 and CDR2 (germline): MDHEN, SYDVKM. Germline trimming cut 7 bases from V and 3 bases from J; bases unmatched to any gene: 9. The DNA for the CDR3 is TGTGCCAGCACCATCTACAGGGGGCCGGACACCGGGGAGCTGTTTTTT. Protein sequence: CASTIYRGPDTGELFF.

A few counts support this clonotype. The CDR3 protein is CASSLLGGLLTFYGYTF. For the CDR3, the DNA is TGTGCCAGCAGTCTCCTCGGTGGACTTCTCACCTTCTATGGCTACACCTTC. The rearrangement joins TRBV6-5 to TRBJ1-2, with D hard to call. The CDR3 extends over 17 amino acids. The germline V gene has CDR1 MNHEY and CDR2 SVGAGI. V gave up 5 bases and J gave up 4 bases, with 23 bases separating them.

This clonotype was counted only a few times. In DNA, the CDR3 is TGCGCCAGCAGCTTCTCTGCGGGACTAGCGACAAGTGAGCAGTTCTTC. Its translation: CASSFSAGLATSEQFF. The genes are TRBV5-1 and TRBJ2-1, with 10 nucleotides matching TRBD2. J gave up 9 bases and V 2 bases, and 11 bases lay outside the gene matches. The germline gives CDR1 SGHRS, CDR2 YFSETQ. The CDR3 extends over 16 amino acids.

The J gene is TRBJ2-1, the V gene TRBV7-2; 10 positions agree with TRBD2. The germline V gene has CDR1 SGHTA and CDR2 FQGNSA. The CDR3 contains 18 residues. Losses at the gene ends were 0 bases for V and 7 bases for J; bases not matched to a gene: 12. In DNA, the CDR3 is TGTGCCAGCAGCTTAGCGATCGGCCAGCGGGGGGGCCAGAATGAGCAGTTCTTC. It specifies CASSLAIGQRGGQNEQFF.

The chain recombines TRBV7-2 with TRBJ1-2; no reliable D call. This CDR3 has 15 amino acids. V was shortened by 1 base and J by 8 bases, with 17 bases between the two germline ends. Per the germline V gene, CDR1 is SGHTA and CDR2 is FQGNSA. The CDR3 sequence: CASSLEIVPPRGYTF. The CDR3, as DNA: TGTGCCAGCAGCTTAGAAATAGTGCCCCCACGAGGCTACACCTTC.

The CDR3 DNA sequence: TGTGCCAGCAGGCGGACTGACAGGGCCTCTGAAGCTTTCTTT. It translates to CASRRTDRASEAFF. The chain uses TRBV6-1 and TRBJ1-1, with 7 nucleotides matching TRBD1. The CDR3 spans 14 residues. CDR1 is MNHNS and CDR2 is SASEGT in the germline V gene. The junction had 10 bases not matched to a gene; V was cut back by 6 bases and J by 6 bases.

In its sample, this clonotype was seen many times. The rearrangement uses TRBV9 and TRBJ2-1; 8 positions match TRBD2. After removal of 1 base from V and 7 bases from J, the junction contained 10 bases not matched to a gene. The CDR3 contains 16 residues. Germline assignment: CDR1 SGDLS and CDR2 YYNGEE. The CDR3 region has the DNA TGTGCCAGCAGCGTACTCCCGGGACTAGGGACAAATGAGCAGTTCTTC. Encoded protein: CASSVLPGLGTNEQFF.

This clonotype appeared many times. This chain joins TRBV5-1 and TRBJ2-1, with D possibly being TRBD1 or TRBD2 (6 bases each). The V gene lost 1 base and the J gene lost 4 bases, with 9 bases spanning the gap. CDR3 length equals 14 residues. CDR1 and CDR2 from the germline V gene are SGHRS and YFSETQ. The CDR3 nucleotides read TGCGCCAGCAGCTTGAGGGGGGAATACAATGAGCAGTTCTTC. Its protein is CASSLRGEYNEQFF.

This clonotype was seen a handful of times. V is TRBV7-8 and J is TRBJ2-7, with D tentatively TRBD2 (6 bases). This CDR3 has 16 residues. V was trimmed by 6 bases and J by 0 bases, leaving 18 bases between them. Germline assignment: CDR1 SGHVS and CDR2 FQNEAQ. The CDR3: CASSPSRDSRSYEQYF. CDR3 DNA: TGTGCCAGCAGTCCCTCCCGGGACTCTCGCTCCTACGAGCAGTACTTC.

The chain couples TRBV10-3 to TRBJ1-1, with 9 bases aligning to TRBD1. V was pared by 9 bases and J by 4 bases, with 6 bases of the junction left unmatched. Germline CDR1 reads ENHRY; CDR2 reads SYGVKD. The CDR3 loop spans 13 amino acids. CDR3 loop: CAIGTGTATEAFF. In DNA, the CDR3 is TGTGCCATTGGGACAGGGACGGCCACTGAAGCTTTCTTT.